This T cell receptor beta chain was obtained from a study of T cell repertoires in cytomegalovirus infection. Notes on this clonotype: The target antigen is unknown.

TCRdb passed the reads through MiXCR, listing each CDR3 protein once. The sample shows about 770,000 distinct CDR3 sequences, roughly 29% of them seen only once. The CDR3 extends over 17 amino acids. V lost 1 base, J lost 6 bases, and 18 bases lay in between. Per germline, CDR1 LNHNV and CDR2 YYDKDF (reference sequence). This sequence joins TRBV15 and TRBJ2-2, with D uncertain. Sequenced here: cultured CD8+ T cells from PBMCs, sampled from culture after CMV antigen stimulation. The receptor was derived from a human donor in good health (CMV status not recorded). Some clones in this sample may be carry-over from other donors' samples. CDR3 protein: CATSRVSAYPPPGELFF. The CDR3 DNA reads TGTGCCACCAGCAGAGTATCGGCCTATCCCCCCCCCGGGGAGCTGTTTTTT.